The 32 T cell receptor beta chains listed next were all sequenced from one sample in a study of T cell repertoires in cytomegalovirus infection. One entry per CDR3 protein, called by TCRdb with MiXCR from the reads. This table holds some 230,000 distinct CDR3 sequences, 22% found once. The sequenced material came from CD8+ T cells from PBMCs. The receptors here all came from a human donor in good health (CMV status not recorded). Some clones in this sample may be carry-over from other donors' samples.

This clonotype was seen a handful of times. The chain couples TRBV20-1 to TRBJ2-1; TRBD1 matches at 10 bases. Germline CDR1 and CDR2: DFQATT and SNEGSKA (reference sequence). The trim removed 5 bases at V and 8 bases at J, leaving 9 bases unmatched. There are 14 residues in the CDR3. CDR3 DNA sequence: TGCAGTGCTGCCAACATAGGACAGGGGGATGAGCAGTTCTTC. It codes for CSAANIGQGDEQFF.

The chain is built from TRBV10-3 and TRBJ2-7, with 11 bases that match TRBD1. The CDR3 totals 12 residues. The germline gives CDR1 ENHRY, CDR2 SYGVKD. The ends lost 9 bases at V and 5 bases at J; junction bases unmatched: 3. The CDR3 is CAIRDRGNEQYF. The CDR3 DNA is TGTGCCATTCGGGACAGGGGGAACGAGCAGTACTTC.

This clonotype has a single count. The junction shows a germline mismatch at one end, possibly a read error. This chain joins TRBV15 and TRBJ1-1; no clear D gene. CDR1 is LNHNV, CDR2 YYDKDF, per germline (reference sequence). This CDR3 is 16 amino acids long. This chain's CDR3 is CATSRDLNLGNTDAFF. The CDR3 bases are TGTGCCACCAGCAGAGATCTGAATCTAGGTAACACTGACGCTTTCTTT.

The chain carries TRBV19 and TRBJ2-3; D is undetermined. CDR1 LNHDA and CDR2 SQIVND come from the germline V gene (reference sequence). The CDR3 is made up of 13 amino acids. V was pared by 3 bases and J by 1 base, with 5 bases between. The DNA for the CDR3 is TGTGCCAGTAGTATGCTGGGCACAGATACGCAGTATTTT. Its translation is CASSMLGTDTQYF.

The chain carries TRBV28 and TRBJ2-1, with 8 bases that match TRBD2. Trimming took 3 bases from V and 9 from J; bases not matched to a gene: 7. The CDR3 extends over 14 amino acids. CDR1 MDHEN and CDR2 SYDVKM come from the germline V gene. The CDR3 DNA sequence: TGTGCCAGCAGTTTGGTAGTAGCGGGAAGTGAGCAGTTCTTC. It yields the protein CASSLVVAGSEQFF.

This clonotype has ten or more counts. The chain has TRBV12-3 or TRBV12-4 and TRBJ2-3; D not resolved. The CDR3 spans 13 residues. V was cut by 1 base and J by 4 bases, with 6 bases left in between. CDR3 amino acids: CASSLESADTQYF. CDR3 DNA sequence: TGTGCCAGCAGTTTAGAGTCGGCAGATACGCAGTATTTT.

This clonotype came up many times. The chain is built from TRBV7-9 and TRBJ2-5; D uncertain. The germline gives CDR1 SEHNR, CDR2 FQNEAQ (reference sequence). V dropped 5 bases and J dropped 1 base, with 8 bases sitting between them. This CDR3 is 13 amino acids long. Here the CDR3 DNA reads TGTGCCAGCAGCGATGCCATCCAAGAGACCCAGTACTTC. Encoded protein: CASSDAIQETQYF.

The chain combines TRBV7-9 with TRBJ2-7; 9 nucleotides line up with TRBD1. The CDR3 is 15 residues long. V shed 5 bases and J 5 bases; nucleotides not matched to a gene: 10. Germline V gene sequence: CDR1 SEHNR, CDR2 FQNEAQ (reference sequence). The CDR3 DNA is TGTGCCAGCAGCCACCGGGACAGGGAACAGCACGAGCAGTACTTC. Encoded protein: CASSHRDREQHEQYF.

This clonotype was found a few times. The rearrangement links TRBV19 to TRBJ2-7, with D possibly matching TRBD1 (6 bases). From germline, CDR1 is LNHDA and CDR2 SQIVND (reference sequence). There are 14 residues in the CDR3. Trimming cost V 4 bases and J 4 bases, with 14 bases left between them. This CDR3 reads CASSNRDQGYEQYF. Written as DNA, the CDR3 is TGTGCCAGTAGTAACCGGGACCAGGGGTACGAGCAGTACTTC.

This clonotype has more than one count but fewer than ten. The CDR3 spells CASSSTNTDTQYF. The CDR3 DNA reads TGTGCCAGCAGCTCGACGAACACAGATACGCAGTATTTT. V gene TRBV7-9 combines with J gene TRBJ2-3; no firm D call. V was trimmed by 4 bases and J by 2 bases, leaving 7 bases between them. The CDR3 is made up of 13 amino acids. CDR1 is SEHNR and CDR2 is FQNEAQ in the germline V gene (reference sequence).

V and J are TRBV7-6 and TRBJ1-1; tentative D call: TRBD1 (6 bases). CDR3 size: 15 residues. The germline CDR1 and CDR2 sequences are SGHVS and FNYEAQ. The ends were cut back, 0 bases at V and 5 bases at J, with 13 bases in the middle. This chain's CDR3 is CASSLAGGAGTEAFF. DNA for the CDR3: TGTGCCAGCAGCTTAGCTGGGGGCGCCGGTACTGAAGCTTTCTTT.

The chain links TRBV11-2 to TRBJ2-1, with D perhaps matching TRBD1 (5 bases). Germline assignment: CDR1 SGHAT and CDR2 FQNNGV. The CDR3 sequence is 15 residues long. V was cut by 2 bases and J by 3 bases, with 11 bases left in between. This chain's CDR3 is CASSLNGAFYNEQFF. The DNA of the CDR3 is TGTGCCAGCAGCTTAAATGGGGCATTCTACAATGAGCAGTTCTTC.

The rearrangement uses TRBV19 and TRBJ2-1, with no clear D. Per germline, CDR1 LNHDA and CDR2 SQIVND (reference sequence). V was cut by 4 bases and J by 4 bases, with 2 bases left in between. CDR3 length: 11 residues. CDR3 coding DNA: TGTGCCAGTAGTAAATACAATGAGCAGTTCTTC. This translates into CASSKYNEQFF.

V is TRBV28 and J is TRBJ1-1; possibly TRBD1 for D (5 bases). V dropped 7 bases and J dropped 3 bases, with 18 bases sitting between them. Germline V CDR1 and CDR2: MDHEN, SYDVKM. The CDR3 runs to 15 residues. The CDR3 protein is CASTRWGRRDTEAFF. The CDR3 bases are TGTGCCAGCACCCGATGGGGCCGCAGAGACACTGAAGCTTTCTTT.

This clonotype was picked up many times. V and J are TRBV7-6 and TRBJ2-5, with 10 bases identical to TRBD1. J lost 2 bases, V lost 3 bases, and 6 bases had no gene match. Per germline, CDR1 SGHVS and CDR2 FNYEAQ. CDR3 size: 16 residues. The CDR3 sequence: CASSLYRQGAQETQYF. The CDR3 region has the DNA TGTGCCAGCAGCTTGTACAGACAGGGGGCTCAAGAGACCCAGTACTTC. Filled out from reference TRBV7-6 and TRBJ2-5, the complete variable domain reads GAGVSQSPRYKVTKRGQDVALRCDPISGHVSLYWYRQALGQGPEFLTYFNYEAQQDKSGLPNDRFSAERPEGSISTLTIQRTEQRDSAMYRCASSLYRQGAQETQYFGPGTRLLVL.

The chain has TRBV6-5 and TRBJ2-3; 10 bases match TRBD2. Germline lookup yields CDR1 MNHEY and CDR2 SVGAGI. The junction had 5 bases not matched to a gene; V was cut back by 0 bases and J by 5 bases. This CDR3 spans 16 amino acids. The CDR3 bases are TGTGCCAGCAGTTACTCGTCCAGCGGGGGGGGAGATACGCAGTATTTT. Amino acid sequence: CASSYSSSGGGDTQYF.

The CDR3 DNA follows: TGTGCCAGCACGGCTTTCACAGGTTATTCCTACGAGCAGTACTTC. It is translated as CASTAFTGYSYEQYF. This chain joins TRBV7-2 and TRBJ2-7; maybe TRBD1 (5 bases). V was shortened by 7 bases and J by 1 base, with 17 bases between the two germline ends. This CDR3 region has 15 residues. The germline gives CDR1 SGHTA, CDR2 FQGNSA.

This clonotype was found many times. The chain couples TRBV7-9 to TRBJ2-1, with D tentatively TRBD2 (6 bases). Germline lookup yields CDR1 SEHNR and CDR2 FQNEAQ (reference sequence). CDR3 size: 15 residues. Between the trimmed V and J ends, which lost 1 base and 4 bases, there was a span of 11 bases. CDR3 coding DNA: TGTGCCAGCAGCTTAGGGGACTCGAGATACAATGAGCAGTTCTTC. Amino acids: CASSLGDSRYNEQFF. Drawing the rest from reference TRBV7-9 and TRBJ2-1, the complete variable domain is DTGVSQNPRHKITKRGQNVTFRCDPISEHNRLYWYRQTLGQGPEFLTYFQNEAQLEKSRLLSDRFSAERPKGSFSTLEIQRTEQGDSAMYLCASSLGDSRYNEQFFGPGTRLTVL.

This clonotype was seen repeatedly, ten times or more. The chain is built from TRBV7-8 and TRBJ1-1; TRBD1 matches at 10 bases. Losses at the gene ends were 6 bases for V and 7 bases for J; bases not matched to a gene: 8. Germline V gives CDR1 SGHVS, CDR2 FQNEAQ. The CDR3 totals 14 residues. The CDR3 DNA reads TGTGCCAGCAGAAAGACAGGGGGCCTCGATGAAGCTTTCTTT. Protein: CASRKTGGLDEAFF.

This clonotype showed up many times. The V call is TRBV9, the J call TRBJ1-1; the D is unclear. This CDR3 comprises 15 residues. Germline CDR1 reads SGDLS; CDR2 reads YYNGEE. V lost 0 bases and J lost 5, with 14 bases in between. CDR3 DNA: TGTGCCAGCAGCGTAGGTTGGGGAAGTGAGACTGAAGCTTTCTTT. Its translation is CASSVGWGSETEAFF.

The chain combines TRBV2 with TRBJ1-1; weak D call: TRBD1 (6 bases). Trimming stripped 8 bases from V and 8 bases from J, with 9 bases between. Germline CDR1 reads SNHLY; CDR2 reads FYNNEI. The CDR3 is 10 residues long. The CDR3 DNA reads TGTGCCAGCGCCGGACAGGAAGCTTTCTTT. It yields the protein CASAGQEAFF.

This clonotype was picked up a small number of times. The rearrangement joins TRBV4-2 to TRBJ2-2, with D possibly TRBD1 on 6 matching bases. Germline CDR1 reads LGHNA; CDR2 reads YNFKEQ. CDR3 size: 16 residues. Trimming took off 3 bases at V and 7 bases at J, with 18 bases between the two ends. Here the CDR3 reads CASSHSLRDTYGELFF. CDR3 DNA sequence: TGTGCCAGCAGCCACTCCCTCCGGGACACCTACGGGGAGCTGTTTTTT.

The chain is built from TRBV12-3 or TRBV12-4 and TRBJ1-1, with D tentatively TRBD1 (6 bases). With 5 bases removed from V and 5 bases from J, the gap between germline ends came to 12 bases. The length of the CDR3 is 13 residues. The CDR3 loop reads CASSTGRGTEAFF. In nucleotides, the CDR3 is TGTGCCAGCAGTACAGGGCGAGGGACTGAAGCTTTCTTT.

The chain has TRBV13 and TRBJ2-7; D gene unclear. CDR3 length equals 14 residues. V was cut by 3 bases and J by 6 bases, with 15 bases left in between. Germline-derived CDR1 and CDR2 are PRHDT and FYEKMQ (reference sequence). The CDR3 nucleotides read TGTGCCAGCAGCTTTGCCACCTACCCCTCCGAGCAGTACTTC. This encodes CASSFATYPSEQYF.

This clonotype turned up a few times. The chain employs TRBV14 and TRBJ2-4; D unresolved. Between the trimmed V and J ends, which lost 1 base and 1 base, there was a span of 17 bases. Germline-derived CDR1 and CDR2 are SGHDN and FVKESK. The CDR3 has 18 amino acids. The DNA of the CDR3 is TGTGCCAGCAGCCAAGGACACAAGGGCGTCTGGGCCAAAAACATTCAGTACTTC. This gives the protein CASSQGHKGVWAKNIQYF.

V gene TRBV24-1 combines with J gene TRBJ2-4, with a possible D match to TRBD2 (6 bases). Between the trimmed V and J ends, which lost 4 bases and 8 bases, there was a span of 11 bases. Germline V lookup: CDR1 KGHDR, CDR2 SFDVKD. This CDR3 spans 13 amino acids. The CDR3 DNA reads as TGTGCCACCAGTGAAAGGGAGGCGGACATTCAGTACTTC. Translation: CATSEREADIQYF.

V usage is TRBV20-1 and J usage is TRBJ2-1; D is perhaps TRBD1 (6 bases). Trimming removed 2 bases from V and 2 bases from J, with 10 bases in between. This CDR3 has 14 amino acids. Looked up from germline, CDR1 is DFQATT and CDR2 is SNEGSKA (reference sequence). The CDR3 protein is CSARPGQPYNEQFF. For the CDR3, the DNA is TGCAGTGCTAGACCGGGACAACCCTACAATGAGCAGTTCTTC.

The chain couples TRBV5-5 to TRBJ2-1, with D uncertain. Trimming took off 2 bases at V and 5 bases at J, with 8 bases between the two ends. This CDR3 contains 13 residues. Per the germline V gene, CDR1 is SGHKS and CDR2 is YYEKEE (reference sequence). DNA of the CDR3: TGTGCCAGCAGCTTCTCCGGAAACAATGAGCAGTTCTTC. Translation gives CASSFSGNNEQFF. The full variable domain, its missing parts supplied by reference TRBV5-5 and TRBJ2-1, is DAGVTQSPTHLIKTRGQQVTLRCSPISGHKSVSWYQQVLGQGPQFIFQYYEKEERGRGNFPDRFSARQFPNYSSELNVNALLLGDSALYLCASSFSGNNEQFFGPGTRLTVL.

V gene TRBV29-1 combines with J gene TRBJ2-5; 10 positions match TRBD1. The CDR3 is 16 amino acids. V lost 4 bases, J lost 7 bases, and 15 bases stayed unmatched. CDR1 SQVTM and CDR2 ANQGSEA come from the germline V gene. The CDR3 bases are TGCAGCGTTGTCCTATCCGGGACAGGGGTTAGGGTGACCCAGTACTTC. Amino acids: CSVVLSGTGVRVTQYF.

This clonotype was found many times. V is TRBV12-3 or TRBV12-4 and J is TRBJ2-5, with 7 nucleotides matching TRBD1. This CDR3 comprises 15 residues. J lost 1 base, V lost 4 bases, and 6 bases had no gene match. The CDR3 protein is CASSSTGTAQETQYF. The CDR3, as DNA: TGTGCCAGCAGTTCGACCGGGACAGCCCAAGAGACCCAGTACTTC.

This clonotype has a single count. V and J are TRBV3-1 and TRBJ1-1, with unresolved D. This CDR3 region has 14 residues. Germline CDR1 reads LGHDT; CDR2 reads YNNKEL (reference sequence). Trimming shortened V by 4 bases and J by 2 bases, and 11 bases separated the two germline ends. The CDR3 DNA is TGTGCCAGCAGCCCGGTCCCACTTAACACTGAAGCTTTCTTT. Encoded protein: CASSPVPLNTEAFF.

This clonotype has a count of ten or more. CDR3 nucleotide sequence: TGTGCCAGCAGCTTGACTAGCAGGTACAATGAGCAGTTCTTC. It is translated as CASSLTSRYNEQFF. The chain has TRBV7-6 and TRBJ2-1; 7 nucleotides align to TRBD2. V trimming: 3 bases; J trimming: 4 bases; junction bases outside the gene matches: 3. The germline CDR1 and CDR2 sequences are SGHVS and FNYEAQ. The CDR3 is 14 residues long.